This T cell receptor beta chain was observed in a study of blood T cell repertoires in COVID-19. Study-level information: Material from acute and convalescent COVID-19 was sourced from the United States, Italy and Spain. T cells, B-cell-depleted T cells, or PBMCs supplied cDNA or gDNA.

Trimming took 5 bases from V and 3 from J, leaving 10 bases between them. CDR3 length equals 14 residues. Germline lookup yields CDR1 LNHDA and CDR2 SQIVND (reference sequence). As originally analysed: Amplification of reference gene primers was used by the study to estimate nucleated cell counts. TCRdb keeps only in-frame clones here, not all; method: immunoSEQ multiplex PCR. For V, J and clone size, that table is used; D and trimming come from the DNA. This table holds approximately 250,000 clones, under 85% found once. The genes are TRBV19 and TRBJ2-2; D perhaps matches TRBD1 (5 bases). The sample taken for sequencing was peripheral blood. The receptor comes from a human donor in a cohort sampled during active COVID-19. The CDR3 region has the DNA TGTGCCAGTAGTCTCGCAGGGTACACCGGGGAGCTGTTTTTT. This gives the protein CASSLAGYTGELFF.